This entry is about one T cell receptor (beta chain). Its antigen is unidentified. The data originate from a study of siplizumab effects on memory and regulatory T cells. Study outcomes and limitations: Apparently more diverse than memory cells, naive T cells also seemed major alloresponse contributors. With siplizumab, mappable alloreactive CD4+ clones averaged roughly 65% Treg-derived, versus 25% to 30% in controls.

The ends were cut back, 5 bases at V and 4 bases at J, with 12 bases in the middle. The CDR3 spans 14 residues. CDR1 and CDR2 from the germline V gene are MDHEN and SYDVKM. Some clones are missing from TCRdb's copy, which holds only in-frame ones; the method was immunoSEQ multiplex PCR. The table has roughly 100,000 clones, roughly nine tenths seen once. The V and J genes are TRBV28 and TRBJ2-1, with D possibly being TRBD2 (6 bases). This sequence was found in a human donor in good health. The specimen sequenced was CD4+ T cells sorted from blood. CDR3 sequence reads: CASSGGTGYNEQFF. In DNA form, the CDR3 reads TGTGCCAGCAGTGGCGGGACGGGTTACAATGAGCAGTTCTTC. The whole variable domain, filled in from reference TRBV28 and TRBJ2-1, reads DVKVTQSSRYLVKRTGEKVFLECVQDMDHENMFWYRQDPGLGLRLIYFSYDVKMKEKGDIPEGYSVSREKKERFSLILESASTNQTSMYLCASSGGTGYNEQFFGPGTRLTVL.